This T cell receptor beta chain was observed in a study of T cells after yellow fever vaccination. This clonotype has only a few counts. Its antigen is unidentified. Study findings and constraints: The secondary response peaked faster, at day 5 versus 15, but was weaker. Sorted repertoires could include abundant contaminating clonotypes from bulk cells.

The CDR3 extends over 14 amino acids. The germline CDR1 and CDR2 sequences are DFQATT and SNEGSKA (reference sequence). V was shortened by 8 bases and J by 2 bases, with 17 bases between the two germline ends. Making TCR cDNA involved 5'RACE template switching, which added UMIs and a universal primer site. TCRdb reprocessed the 5' RACE reads with MiXCR, giving one entry per CDR3 protein. The sample contains some 400,000 distinct CDR3 sequences, 6.2% of which appear only once. The clonotype comes from a man younger than 45 who received the YFV17D yellow fever vaccine. Sequencing used PBMCs, obtained 5 days after the yellow fever booster vaccination. The V gene is TRBV20-1, the J gene TRBJ2-3, with unresolved D. The CDR3 DNA is TGCAGTTTCAGACCCCGTTCCGTCACAGATACGCAGTATTTT. The encoded protein is CSFRPRSVTDTQYF.